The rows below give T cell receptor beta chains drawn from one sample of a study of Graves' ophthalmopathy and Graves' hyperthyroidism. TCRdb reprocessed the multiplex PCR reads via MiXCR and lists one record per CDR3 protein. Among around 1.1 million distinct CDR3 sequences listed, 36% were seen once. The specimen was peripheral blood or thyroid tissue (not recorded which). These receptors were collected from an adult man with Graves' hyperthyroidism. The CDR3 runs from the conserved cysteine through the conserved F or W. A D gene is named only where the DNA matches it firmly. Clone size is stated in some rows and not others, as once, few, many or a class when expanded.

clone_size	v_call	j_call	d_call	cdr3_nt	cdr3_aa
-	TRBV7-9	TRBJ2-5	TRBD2	TGTGCCAGCAGACTTAGCGGGAGTGGTACAGAGACCCAGTACTTC	CASRLSGSGTETQYF
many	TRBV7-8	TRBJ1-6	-	TGTGCCAGCAGCCTCGTAATGGGGAATTCACCCCTCCACTTT	CASSLVMGNSPLHF
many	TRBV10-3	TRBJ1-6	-	TGTGCCATCAGTGGACAGTCCGGCTCCTATAATTCACCCCTCCACTTT	CAISGQSGSYNSPLHF
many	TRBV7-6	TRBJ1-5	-	TGTGCCAGCAGCCCCCGGGCTTGGAGCAATCAGCCCCAGCATTTT	CASSPRAWSNQPQHF
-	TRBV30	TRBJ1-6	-	TGTGCCTGGAGTGGTGGGACATCCGAGATTAATTCACCCCTCCACTTT	CAWSGGTSEINSPLHF
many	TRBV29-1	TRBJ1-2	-	TGCAGCGTTGAAGATATTGAGGGTAGAGTCAACTATGGCTACACCTTC	CSVEDIEGRVNYGYTF
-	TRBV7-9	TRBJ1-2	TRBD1	TGTGCCAGCAGCCCTTGGGACAGAACTACTAACTATGGCTACACCTTC	CASSPWDRTTNYGYTF
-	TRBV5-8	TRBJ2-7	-	TGTGCCAGCAGCTTCGGCAGGGAATACGAGCAGTACTTC	CASSFGREYEQYF
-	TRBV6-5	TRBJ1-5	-	TGTGCCAGCAGTTCTGGCAGGGGATTCGGCCAGCCCCAGCATTTT	CASSSGRGFGQPQHF
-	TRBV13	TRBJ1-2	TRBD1	TGTGCCAGCAGCTTAGGGACAGGGTTGAATGGCTACACCTTC	CASSLGTGLNGYTF
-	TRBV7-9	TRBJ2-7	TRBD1	TGTGCCGGCAGCTCGGGACAGGGGGTAAAGGCCTACGAGCAGTACTTC	CAGSSGQGVKAYEQYF
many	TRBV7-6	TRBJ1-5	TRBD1	TGTGCCAGCAGCTTAGGGACAGGGGTCGAACAGCCCCAGCATTTT	CASSLGTGVEQPQHF
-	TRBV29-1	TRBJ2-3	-	TGCAGCGTTGAGTACACAGATACGCAGTATTTT	CSVEYTDTQYF